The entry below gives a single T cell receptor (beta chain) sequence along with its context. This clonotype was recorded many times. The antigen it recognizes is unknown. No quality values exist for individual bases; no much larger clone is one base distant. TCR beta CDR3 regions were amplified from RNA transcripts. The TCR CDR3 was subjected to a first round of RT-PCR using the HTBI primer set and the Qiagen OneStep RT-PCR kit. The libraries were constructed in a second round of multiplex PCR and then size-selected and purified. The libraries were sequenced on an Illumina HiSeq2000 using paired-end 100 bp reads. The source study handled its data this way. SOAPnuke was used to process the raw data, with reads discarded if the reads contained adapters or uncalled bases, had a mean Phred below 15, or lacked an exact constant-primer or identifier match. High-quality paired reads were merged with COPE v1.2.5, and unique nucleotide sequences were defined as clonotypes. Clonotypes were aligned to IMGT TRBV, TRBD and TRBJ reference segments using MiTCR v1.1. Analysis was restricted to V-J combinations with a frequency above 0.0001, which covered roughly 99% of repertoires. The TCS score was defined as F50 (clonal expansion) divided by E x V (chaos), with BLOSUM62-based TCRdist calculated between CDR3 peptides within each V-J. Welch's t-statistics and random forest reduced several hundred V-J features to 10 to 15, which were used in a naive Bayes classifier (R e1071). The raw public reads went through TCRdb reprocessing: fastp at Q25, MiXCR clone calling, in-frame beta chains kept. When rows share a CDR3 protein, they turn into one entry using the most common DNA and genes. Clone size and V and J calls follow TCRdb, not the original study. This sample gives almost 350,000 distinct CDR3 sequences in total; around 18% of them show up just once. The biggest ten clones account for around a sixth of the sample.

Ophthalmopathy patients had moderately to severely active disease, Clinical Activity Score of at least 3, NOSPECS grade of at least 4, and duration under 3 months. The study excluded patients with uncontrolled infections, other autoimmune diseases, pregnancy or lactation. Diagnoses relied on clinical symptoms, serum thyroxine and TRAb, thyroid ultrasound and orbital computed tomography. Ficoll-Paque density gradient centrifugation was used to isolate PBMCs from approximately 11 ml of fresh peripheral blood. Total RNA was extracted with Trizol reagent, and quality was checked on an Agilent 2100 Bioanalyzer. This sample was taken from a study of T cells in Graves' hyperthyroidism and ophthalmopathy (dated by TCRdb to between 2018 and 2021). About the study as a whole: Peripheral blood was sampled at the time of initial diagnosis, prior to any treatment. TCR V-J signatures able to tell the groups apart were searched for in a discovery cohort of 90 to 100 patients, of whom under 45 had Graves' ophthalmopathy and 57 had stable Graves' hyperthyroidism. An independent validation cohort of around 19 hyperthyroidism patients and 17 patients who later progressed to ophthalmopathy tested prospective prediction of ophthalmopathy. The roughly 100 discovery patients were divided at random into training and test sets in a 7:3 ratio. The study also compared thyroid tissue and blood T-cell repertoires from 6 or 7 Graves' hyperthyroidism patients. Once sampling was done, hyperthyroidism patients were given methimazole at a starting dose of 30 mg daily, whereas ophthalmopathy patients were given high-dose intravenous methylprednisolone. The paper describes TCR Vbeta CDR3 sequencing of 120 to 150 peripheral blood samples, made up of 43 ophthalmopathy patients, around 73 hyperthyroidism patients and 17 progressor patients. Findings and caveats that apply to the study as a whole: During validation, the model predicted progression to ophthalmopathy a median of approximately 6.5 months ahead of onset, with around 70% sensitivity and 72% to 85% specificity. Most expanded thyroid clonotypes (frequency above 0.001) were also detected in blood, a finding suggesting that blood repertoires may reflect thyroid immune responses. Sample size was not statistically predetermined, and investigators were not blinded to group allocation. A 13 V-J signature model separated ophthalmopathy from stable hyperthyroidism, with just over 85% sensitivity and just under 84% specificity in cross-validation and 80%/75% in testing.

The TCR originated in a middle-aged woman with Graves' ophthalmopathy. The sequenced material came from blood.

The bases read TGTGCCATCAGTGCTAGGCTAGCGGCTCTCTACGAGCAGTACTTC. The resulting protein is CAISARLAALYEQYF. This sequence uses TRBV10-3 and TRBJ2-7, with 7 bases matching TRBD2. The germline V gene specifies ENHRY as CDR1 and SYGVKD as CDR2. V loses 4 bases at its end and J loses 3 bases; junction bases beyond the gene matches: 9. From its cysteine to its phenylalanine, the CDR3 spans 15 amino acids. Only the CDR3 DNA is retained, 45 bases long and in frame from the first base.